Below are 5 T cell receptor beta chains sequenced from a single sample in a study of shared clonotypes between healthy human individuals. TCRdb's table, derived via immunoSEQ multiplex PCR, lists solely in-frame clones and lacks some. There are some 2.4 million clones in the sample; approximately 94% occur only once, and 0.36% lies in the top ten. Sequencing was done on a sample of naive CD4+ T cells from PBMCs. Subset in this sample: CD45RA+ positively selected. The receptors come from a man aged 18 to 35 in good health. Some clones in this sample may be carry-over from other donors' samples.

This CDR3 reads CASSLSGQGAVAVEQYF. The CDR3 region has the DNA TGTGCCAGCAGCTTGTCCGGACAGGGGGCAGTTGCGGTGGAGCAGTACTTC. This chain joins TRBV5-6 and TRBJ2-7; 11 bases match TRBD1. In germline, CDR1 is SGHDT, CDR2 YYEEEE. The CDR3 runs 17 residues. V was pared by 1 base and J by 7 bases, with 13 bases of the junction left unmatched.

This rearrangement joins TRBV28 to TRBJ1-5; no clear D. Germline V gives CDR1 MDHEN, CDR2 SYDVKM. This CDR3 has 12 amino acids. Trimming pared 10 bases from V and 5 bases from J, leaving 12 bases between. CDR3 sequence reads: CANSGLHQPQHF. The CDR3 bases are TGTGCCAACTCGGGCCTTCATCAGCCCCAGCATTTT. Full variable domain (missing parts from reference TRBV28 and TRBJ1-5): DVKVTQSSRYLVKRTGEKVFLECVQDMDHENMFWYRQDPGLGLRLIYFSYDVKMKEKGDIPEGYSVSREKKERFSLILESASTNQTSMYLCANSGLHQPQHFGDGTRLSIL.

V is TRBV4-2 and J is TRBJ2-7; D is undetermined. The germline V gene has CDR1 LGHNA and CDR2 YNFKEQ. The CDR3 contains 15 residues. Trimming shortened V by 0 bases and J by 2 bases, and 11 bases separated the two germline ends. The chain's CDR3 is CASSQDSGRTYEQYF. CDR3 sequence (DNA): TGTGCCAGCAGCCAAGACTCAGGCAGGACCTACGAGCAGTACTTC.

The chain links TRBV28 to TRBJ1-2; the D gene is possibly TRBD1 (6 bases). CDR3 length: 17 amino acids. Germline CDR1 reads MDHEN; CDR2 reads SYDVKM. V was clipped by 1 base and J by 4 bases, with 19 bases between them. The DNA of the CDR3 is TGTGCCAGCAGTTTATTTGGCGGGACACCTTTCACCTATGGCTACACCTTC. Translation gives CASSLFGGTPFTYGYTF.

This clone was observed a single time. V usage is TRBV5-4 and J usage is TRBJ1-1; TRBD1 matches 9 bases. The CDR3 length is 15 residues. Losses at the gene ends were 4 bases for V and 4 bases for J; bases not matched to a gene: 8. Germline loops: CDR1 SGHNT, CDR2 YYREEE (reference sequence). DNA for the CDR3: TGTGCCAGCAGCACCCCGAGACAGGGGGGCACTGAAGCTTTCTTT. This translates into CASSTPRQGGTEAFF.